This TCR beta chain came from a study of cytomegalovirus exposure and HLA in healthy donors. Study outcomes and limitations: About 87% or about 30% of the time was how often most TCR beta V segments were productive, according to an earlier analysis.

About this clone itself: The antigen is undetermined.

Deletions cut 2 bases from V and 5 bases from J, with 10 bases between. The germline gives CDR1 SGHTA, CDR2 FQGTGA. The CDR3 extends over 15 amino acids. PCR was performed using 60 Vbeta and 13 Jbeta primers. Assay used: immunoSEQ multiplex PCR; TCRdb lists only in-frame clones, some missing. The sample includes approximately 170,000 clones, approximately 80% seen only once; the top ten take approximately 2.2%. Sequences were obtained from PBMCs. The clonotype comes from a male donor in good health and CMV-seronegative. The V and J genes are TRBV7-3 and TRBJ1-6; no firm D call. CDR3 amino acids: CASSLYGQNNSPLHF. For the CDR3, the DNA is TGTGCCAGCAGCTTATATGGCCAGAATAATTCACCCCTCCACTTT.